These 30 T cell receptor beta chains originate from one sample sequenced in a study of identical twins. Each CDR3 protein gets one entry after TCRdb re-called the 5' RACE reads with MiXCR. The data contain roughly 690,000 distinct CDR3 sequences, around 21% of them seen just once; the ten biggest clones take up 4% to 5.5%. These data are also associated with another study on T cells expressing NK-cell markers.

The sample was PBMCs. These receptors were collected from a woman in her late teens or twenties in good health.

In its sample, this clonotype was seen many times. The chain carries TRBV20-1 and TRBJ2-1; D might be TRBD1 (5 bases). CDR1 is DFQATT, CDR2 SNEGSKA, per germline (reference sequence). The CDR3 has 13 amino acids. With 0 bases removed from V and 4 bases from J, the gap between germline ends came to 7 bases. CDR3 sequence reads: CSARDGAYNEQFF. DNA of the CDR3: TGCAGTGCTAGAGATGGGGCTTACAATGAGCAGTTCTTC.

The chain combines TRBV7-9 with TRBJ1-1, with 7 bases fitting TRBD1. This CDR3 has 11 residues. The germline V gene has CDR1 SEHNR and CDR2 FQNEAQ (reference sequence). With 5 bases clipped from V and 10 bases from J, the junction kept 4 bases outside the gene matches. In nucleotides, the CDR3 is TGTGCCAGCAGCCGACAGGGTGCAGCTTTCTTT. The encoded protein is CASSRQGAAFF.

This clonotype was observed at least ten times. The genes are TRBV6-2 or TRBV6-3 and TRBJ2-1; 11 bases map to TRBD2. The CDR3 is made up of 14 amino acids. V was clipped by 6 bases and J by 8 bases; unmatched bases: 6. Germline lookup yields CDR1 MNHEY and CDR2 SVGEGT. The CDR3 DNA sequence: TGTGCCAGCAGAATAGCGGGAGGGCCCGATGAGCAGTTCTTC. It is translated as CASRIAGGPDEQFF.

The CDR3 DNA reads as TGTGCCAGCAGCTCAGCGGGCCAAGATACGCAGTATTTT. Amino acid sequence: CASSSAGQDTQYF. V and J are TRBV11-3 and TRBJ2-3; TRBD2 is a possible D gene (6 bases). Per germline, CDR1 SGHNT and CDR2 YENEEA. The length of the CDR3 is 13 residues. V dropped 4 bases and J dropped 5 bases, with 10 bases sitting between them.

The chain is built from TRBV19 and TRBJ2-7, with D unresolved. Between the trimmed V and J ends, which lost 3 bases and 0 bases, there was a span of 6 bases. Germline lookup yields CDR1 LNHDA and CDR2 SQIVND (reference sequence). The CDR3 is made up of 13 amino acids. CDR3 sequence (DNA): TGTGCCAGTAGTATTGCATACTCCTACGAGCAGTACTTC. Translated: CASSIAYSYEQYF.

In its sample, this clonotype was seen a few times. DNA of the CDR3: TGTGCCAGCAGTTTCACCAGGGACGCTCAGCCCCAGCATTTT. Encoded protein: CASSFTRDAQPQHF. The chain has TRBV12-3 or TRBV12-4 and TRBJ1-5; a weak D match, TRBD1 (5 bases). V dropped 3 bases and J dropped 6 bases, with 12 bases sitting between them. CDR3 length: 14 residues.

This clonotype was detected many times. The chain has TRBV12-3 or TRBV12-4 and TRBJ2-5, with D hard to call. The CDR3 covers 15 residues. Trimming cost V 3 bases and J 4 bases, with 15 bases left between them. CDR3 in DNA: TGTGCCAGCAGTTTTATCGGCAGTACTGGAGAGACCCAGTACTTC. It translates to CASSFIGSTGETQYF.

This chain connects TRBV6-1 to TRBJ2-5; maybe TRBD2 (5 bases). With 6 bases removed from V and 2 bases from J, the gap between germline ends came to 13 bases. This CDR3 has 14 amino acids. Germline V gene data show CDR1 as MNHNS and CDR2 as SASEGT. The CDR3 region is CASRHLAPQETQYF. CDR3 DNA sequence: TGTGCCAGCAGACACCTAGCTCCACAAGAGACCCAGTACTTC.

The chain combines TRBV13 with TRBJ2-1, with 7 bases that match TRBD1. The CDR3 runs 20 residues. V dropped 4 bases and J dropped 1; count of bases not matched to a gene: 19. Per the germline V gene, CDR1 is PRHDT and CDR2 is FYEKMQ (reference sequence). CDR3: CASSSDRDRWNSASYNEQFF. Written as DNA, the CDR3 is TGTGCCAGCAGCTCTGACCGGGACAGATGGAATTCGGCGTCCTACAATGAGCAGTTCTTC.

This clonotype turned up a few times. The junction shows a germline mismatch at one end, possibly a read error. The chain employs TRBV5-1 and TRBJ2-3; D gene unclear. Germline CDR1 reads SGHRS; CDR2 reads YFSETQ. The CDR3 is 13 amino acids. The CDR3 sequence is CASTPPGTDTQYF. CDR3 nucleotide sequence: TGTGCCAGCACCCCCCCGGGCACAGATACGCAGTATTTT.

This clonotype appeared many times. The chain carries TRBV29-1 and TRBJ2-3; D ambiguous. The germline V gene encodes CDR1 SQVTM and CDR2 ANQGSEA. This CDR3 spans 16 amino acids. The germline V and J ends were trimmed by 3 bases and 1 base, with 17 bases remaining between them. The CDR3 nucleotides are TGCAGCGTTGATCGTTTGGAAGCTGGCGGCACAGATACGCAGTATTTT. The encoded protein is CSVDRLEAGGTDTQYF.

The chain has TRBV20-1 and TRBJ2-2, with D possibly matching TRBD1 (5 bases). Trimming pared 8 bases from V and 4 bases from J, leaving 17 bases between. This CDR3 is 14 amino acids long. Per the germline V gene, CDR1 is DFQATT and CDR2 is SNEGSKA (reference sequence). This chain's CDR3 is CSTPDTTRTGELFF. The CDR3 DNA reads TGCAGTACCCCGGACACAACCCGCACCGGGGAGCTGTTTTTT.

The chain carries TRBV6-5 and TRBJ2-7, with D uncertain. In germline, CDR1 is MNHEY, CDR2 SVGAGI. CDR3 length: 14 amino acids. Trimming cost V 4 bases and J 6 bases, with 16 bases left between them. The CDR3 nucleotides read TGTGCCAGCAGTTCAGGAAAGTTCCCCCTCGAGCAGTACTTC. This gives the protein CASSSGKFPLEQYF.

This clonotype was counted between two and nine times. The chain recombines TRBV7-9 with TRBJ1-1, with 7 bases identical to TRBD1. The junction had 5 bases not matched to a gene; V was cut back by 9 bases and J by 1 base. This CDR3 has 13 amino acids. Germline CDR1 and CDR2: SEHNR and FQNEAQ (reference sequence). CDR3 in amino acids: CASMGQPNTEAFF. In DNA form, the CDR3 reads TGTGCCAGTATGGGACAGCCGAACACTGAAGCTTTCTTT.

This clonotype was detected many times. J is TRBJ2-1 and V is TRBV20-1, with D maybe TRBD1 (6 bases). Germline lookup yields CDR1 DFQATT and CDR2 SNEGSKA (reference sequence). The CDR3 totals 15 residues. Deletions cut 3 bases from V and 0 bases from J, with 12 bases between. The CDR3 spells CSASVRGSSYNEQFF. For the CDR3, the DNA is TGCAGTGCTAGTGTGAGGGGGAGCTCCTACAATGAGCAGTTCTTC.

V gene TRBV9 combines with J gene TRBJ2-1; D remains unclear. Germline lookup yields CDR1 SGDLS and CDR2 YYNGEE. This CDR3 is 15 amino acids long. V dropped 3 bases and J dropped 3 bases, with 13 bases sitting between them. Here the CDR3 reads CASSAPQHDYNEQFF. CDR3 in DNA: TGTGCCAGCAGCGCGCCCCAACACGACTACAATGAGCAGTTCTTC.

The V call is TRBV11-3, the J call TRBJ2-1; no definite D call. The CDR3 covers 16 residues. Germline V lookup: CDR1 SGHNT, CDR2 YENEEA. V gave up 5 bases and J gave up 2 bases, with 16 bases separating them. The CDR3: CASSPKLGSTYNEQFF. CDR3 coding DNA: TGTGCCAGCAGCCCAAAACTGGGGTCAACCTACAATGAGCAGTTCTTC.

The chain employs TRBV6-5 and TRBJ2-2; D call uncertain. Germline CDR1 and CDR2: MNHEY and SVGAGI. The V gene lost 3 bases and the J gene lost 4 bases, with 6 bases spanning the gap. This CDR3 has 13 residues. The chain's CDR3 is CASSYVRTGELFF. The CDR3 DNA follows: TGTGCCAGCAGTTATGTACGCACCGGGGAGCTGTTTTTT.

This clonotype has at least ten counts. The V gene is TRBV10-3, the J gene TRBJ2-3; tentative D call: TRBD2 (5 bases). The germline V and J ends were trimmed by 8 bases and 1 base, with 13 bases remaining between them. The CDR3 has 14 amino acids. Germline lookup yields CDR1 ENHRY and CDR2 SYGVKD. Written as DNA, the CDR3 is TGTGCCATCCGAGCGTCCGGGGGCACAGATACGCAGTATTTT. This encodes CAIRASGGTDTQYF.

The chain links TRBV20-1 to TRBJ2-5, with 7 positions matching TRBD2. J was trimmed by 7 bases and V by 6 bases; bases with no gene match: 14. CDR3 size: 14 residues. Germline CDR1 DFQATT, CDR2 SNEGSKA (reference sequence). The CDR3 sequence is CSAFSGDRLGTQYF. Written as DNA, the CDR3 is TGCAGTGCATTCAGCGGGGACCGCCTGGGGACCCAGTACTTC.

The table lists this clonotype with a few counts. A much larger clonotype is one base distant, so this may be a read error. Because the CDR3 is missing its conserved closing phenylalanine or tryptophan, this is likely a read error. The chain links TRBV7-2 to TRBJ2-1, with D unresolved. V gave up 5 bases and J gave up 7 bases, with 15 bases separating them. Germline loops: CDR1 SGHTA, CDR2 FQGNSA. The CDR3 sequence is 14 residues long. This CDR3 reads CASSPPPLWNEQFL. CDR3 DNA: TGTGCCAGCAGCCCCCCCCCCCTGTGGAATGAGCAGTTCCTC.

This clonotype showed up just a few times. J is TRBJ2-1 and V is TRBV6-5; 7 bases line up with TRBD1. Germline-derived CDR1 and CDR2 are MNHEY and SVGAGI. The length of the CDR3 is 15 residues. With 4 bases clipped from V and 10 bases from J, the junction kept 13 bases outside the gene matches. CDR3 sequence: CASSSTPRQGREQFF. CDR3 nucleotides: TGTGCCAGCAGTTCTACCCCCAGACAGGGCAGGGAGCAGTTCTTC.

This rearrangement joins TRBV6-5 to TRBJ2-7; D not certain. Deletions cut 2 bases from V and 6 bases from J, with 14 bases between. The CDR3 extends over 14 amino acids. Germline V gene lookup returns CDR1 MNHEY and CDR2 SVGAGI. CDR3 loop: CASSYTYQKSEQYF. The CDR3 nucleotides read TGTGCCAGCAGTTACACCTATCAGAAAAGCGAGCAGTACTTC.

The CDR3: CASRHGTSGNTIYF. The CDR3 DNA reads as TGTGCCAGCAGACATGGGACATCTGGAAACACCATATATTTT. The chain carries TRBV12-3 or TRBV12-4 and TRBJ1-3; a possible D gene is TRBD1 (6 bases). This CDR3 is 14 amino acids long. Deletions cut 6 bases from V and 1 base from J, with 10 bases between.

This clonotype was counted only a few times. The rearrangement links TRBV7-2 to TRBJ2-7; 10 bases fit TRBD1. The CDR3 sequence is 13 residues long. Losses at the gene ends were 8 bases for V and 4 bases for J; bases not matched to a gene: 5. CDR1 and CDR2 from the germline V gene are SGHTA and FQGNSA. The CDR3 DNA reads as TGTGCCAGCGGGCGGGACAGGGGTTACGAGCAGTACTTC. As protein: CASGRDRGYEQYF.

Points on this clonotype: A much larger clone differs by one base, so this may be a read error. The rearrangement uses TRBV5-6 and TRBJ2-1; D might be TRBD2 (5 bases). In germline, CDR1 is SGHDT, CDR2 YYEEEE. The CDR3 sequence is 13 residues long. The ends were cut back, 7 bases at V and 2 bases at J, with 10 bases in the middle. Here the CDR3 reads CASGPGAYNEQFF. In DNA form, the CDR3 reads TGTGCCAGCGGCCCCGGGGCCTACAATGAGCAGTTCTTC.

The chain is built from TRBV20-1 and TRBJ2-3, with a weak D call TRBD2 (6 bases). Germline V gene data show CDR1 as DFQATT and CDR2 as SNEGSKA (reference sequence). V lost 1 base and J 2 bases, leaving 16 bases between the germline ends. CDR3 length: 16 residues. The CDR3 nucleotides read TGCAGTGCTAGAGTTGGTAGCGGACCCCTCACAGATACGCAGTATTTT. Amino acid sequence: CSARVGSGPLTDTQYF.

This clonotype occurred many times. V gene TRBV7-9 combines with J gene TRBJ1-2; tentative D call: TRBD1 (5 bases). Germline values: CDR1 SEHNR, CDR2 FQNEAQ (reference sequence). V was shortened by 3 bases and J by 5 bases, with 10 bases between the two germline ends. The CDR3 totals 13 residues. CDR3 bases: TGTGCCAGCAGCTTGTCGGGGGATTATGGCTACACCTTC. This translates into CASSLSGDYGYTF.

This sequence joins TRBV7-2 and TRBJ2-1, with 8 bases that match TRBD2. CDR1 SGHTA and CDR2 FQGNSA come from the germline V gene. This CDR3 is 15 amino acids long. J lost 4 bases, V lost 7 bases, and 9 bases had no gene match. The CDR3 here is CASIRGASGYNEQFF. The CDR3 DNA sequence: TGTGCCAGCATCCGTGGGGCTAGCGGGTACAATGAGCAGTTCTTC.

J is TRBJ2-2 and V is TRBV5-1; D not resolved. This CDR3 comprises 16 residues. Germline values: CDR1 SGHRS, CDR2 YFSETQ. V lost 3 bases, J lost 1 base, and 13 bases lay in between. CDR3 coding DNA: TGCGCCAGCAGCTCCCTCCTGGCTCAGAACACCGGGGAGCTGTTTTTT. Protein: CASSSLLAQNTGELFF.